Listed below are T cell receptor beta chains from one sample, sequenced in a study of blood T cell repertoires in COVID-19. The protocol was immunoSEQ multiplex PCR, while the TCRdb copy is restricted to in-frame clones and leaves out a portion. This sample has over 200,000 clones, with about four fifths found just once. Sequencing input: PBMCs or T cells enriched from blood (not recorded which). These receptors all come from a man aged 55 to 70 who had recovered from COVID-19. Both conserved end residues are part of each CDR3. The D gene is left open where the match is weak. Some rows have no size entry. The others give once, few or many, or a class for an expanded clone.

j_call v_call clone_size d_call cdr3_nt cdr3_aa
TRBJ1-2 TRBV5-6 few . TGTGCCAGCAGCTTGGGGGCAGTTAGTACCTTC CASSLGAVSTF
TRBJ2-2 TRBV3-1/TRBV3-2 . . TGTGCCAGCAGCTTTGAATCCGGGGGGGAGCTGTTTTTT CASSFESGGELFF
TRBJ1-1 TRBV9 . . TGTGCCAGCAGCGTAGTTACGGGGAACACTGAAGCTTTCTTT CASSVVTGNTEAFF
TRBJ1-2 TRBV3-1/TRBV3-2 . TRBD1 TGTGCCAGCAGCTCCGACAGGGCTGGGGGCTACACCTTC CASSSDRAGGYTF
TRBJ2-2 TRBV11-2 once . TGTGCCAGCAGCTTAGCCGGAGCTAACACCGGGGAGCTGTTTTTT CASSLAGANTGELFF
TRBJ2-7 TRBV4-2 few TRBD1 TGTGCCAGCAGCCAAGGTGGACAGGGCTACGAGCAGTACTTC CASSQGGQGYEQYF
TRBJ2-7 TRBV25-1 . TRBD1 TGTGCCAGCAGTCGACAGGGGGTCTACGAGCAGTACTTC CASSRQGVYEQYF
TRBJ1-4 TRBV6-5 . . TGTGCCAGCAGTTACTCCGGTGAAAAACTGTTTTTT CASSYSGEKLFF
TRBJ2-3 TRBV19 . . TGTGCCAGTAGTACCAGCAGCGGCACAGATACGCAGTATTTT CASSTSSGTDTQYF
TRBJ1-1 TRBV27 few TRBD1 TGTGCCAGCAGCTCACATTCAGGGGGGATGAACACTGAAGCTTTCTTT CASSSHSGGMNTEAFF
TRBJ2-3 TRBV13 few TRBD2 TGTGCCAGCAGTTCTCTAGCGGTCGGCACGCAGTATTTT CASSSLAVGTQYF
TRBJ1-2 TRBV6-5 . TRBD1 TGTGCCAGCAGTTACGGGACAGGGGGTTCTCATGGCTACACCTTC CASSYGTGGSHGYTF
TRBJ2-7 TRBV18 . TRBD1 TGTGCCAGCTCAGCAGGTGCAGGGGGCAAGTACGAGCAGTACTTC CASSAGAGGKYEQYF
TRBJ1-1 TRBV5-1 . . TGCGCCAGCAGCTTATCAGGGGCGAACACTGAAGCTTTCTTT CASSLSGANTEAFF
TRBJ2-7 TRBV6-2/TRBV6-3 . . TGTGCCAGCAGCCTACTAGCTTACGAGCAGTACTTC CASSLLAYEQYF
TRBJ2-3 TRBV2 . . TGTGCCAGCAGTGAAACACGGAGGACGCAGTATTTT CASSETRRTQYF